The source of this T cell receptor beta chain is a study of cytomegalovirus exposure and HLA in healthy donors. Study-wide background: An earlier analysis found under 130 million unique TCR beta sequences from 150 million to 200 million T cells. Study results and caveats: The study had only CMV serostatus as immune exposure information. TCR beta V- and J-gene trimming, according to a later analysis, was linked to a missense DCLRE1C variant.

In regard to this clone: Its specificity is not known.

PCR primers comprised 60 Vbeta and 13 Jbeta primers. This table comes from immunoSEQ multiplex PCR, and its TCRdb copy is limited to in-frame clones, with some not included. Here the sample spans roughly 110,000 clones, 65% to 90% being singletons. Deletions cut 6 bases from V and 4 bases from J, with 12 bases between. The CDR3 totals 13 residues. Germline V gives CDR1 MNHEY, CDR2 SMNVEV (reference sequence). The clonotype comes from a man aged 45-65 years in good health and CMV-seronegative. The V call is TRBV27, the J call TRBJ1-1; a possible D gene is TRBD1 (5 bases). Material: PBMCs. The CDR3 coding sequence is TGTGCCAGCAGCCGCGGGGGTTTCACTGAAGCTTTCTTT. This sequence encodes CASSRGGFTEAFF.